This T cell receptor (beta chain) was recovered during a study of T cell responses to AZD1222 COVID-19 vaccine. Study details: Analyses pooled second doses at about 4 or about 12 weeks.

This table comes from immunoSEQ multiplex PCR, and its TCRdb copy is limited to in-frame clones, with some not included. The sample consists of around 130,000 clones, 90% to 95% of them appearing once. CDR3 length: 12 residues. This clone has only a few counts. Its antigen is unidentified. Study-wide results and caveats: Among vaccine-associated CD4 TCRs, coverage spanned spike, with dominance at 160-218 and 743-854. At study baseline, merely more than 5 AZD1222 recipients were seropositive. Rises in breadth and depth of Spike-specific TCRs came after two AZD1222 doses.

The receptor was isolated from an adult in good health. Sequencing used peripheral blood, obtained on day 0 of AZD1222 vaccination. The chain carries TRBV1 and TRBJ2-7; the listed D gene, TRBD2, was not tested against the DNA. TRBV1 is tagged as a pseudogene. In nucleotides, the CDR3 is TGCACCACCAGGTCGCGGGAATACGAGCAGTACTTC. This gives the protein CTTRSREYEQYF.